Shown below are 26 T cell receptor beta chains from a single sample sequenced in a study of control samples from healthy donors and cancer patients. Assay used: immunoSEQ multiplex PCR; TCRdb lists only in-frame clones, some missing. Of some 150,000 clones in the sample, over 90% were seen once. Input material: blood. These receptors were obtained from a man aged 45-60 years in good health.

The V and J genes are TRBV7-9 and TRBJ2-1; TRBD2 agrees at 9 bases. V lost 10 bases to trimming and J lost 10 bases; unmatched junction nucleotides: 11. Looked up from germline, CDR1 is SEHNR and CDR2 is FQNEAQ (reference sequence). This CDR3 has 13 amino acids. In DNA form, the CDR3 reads TGTGCCACCTCCCCGCGGGAGGGGAGGGAGCAGTTCTTC. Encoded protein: CATSPREGREQFF.

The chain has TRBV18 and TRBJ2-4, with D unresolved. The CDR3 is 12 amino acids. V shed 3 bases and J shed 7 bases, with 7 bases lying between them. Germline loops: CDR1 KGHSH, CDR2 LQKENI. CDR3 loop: CASSPDLNIQYF. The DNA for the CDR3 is TGTGCCAGCTCACCGGATCTCAACATTCAGTACTTC.

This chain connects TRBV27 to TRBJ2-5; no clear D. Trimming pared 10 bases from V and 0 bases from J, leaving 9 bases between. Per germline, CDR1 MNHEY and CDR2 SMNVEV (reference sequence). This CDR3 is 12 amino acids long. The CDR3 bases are TGTGCCACCGGGCGGAACCAAGAGACCCAGTACTTC. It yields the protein CATGRNQETQYF.

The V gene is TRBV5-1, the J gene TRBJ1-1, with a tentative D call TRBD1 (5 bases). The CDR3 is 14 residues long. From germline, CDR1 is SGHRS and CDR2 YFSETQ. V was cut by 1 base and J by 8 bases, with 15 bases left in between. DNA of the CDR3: TGCGCCAGCAGCTTGAGCCGACAGTCCCTCGAAGCTTTCTTT. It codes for CASSLSRQSLEAFF.

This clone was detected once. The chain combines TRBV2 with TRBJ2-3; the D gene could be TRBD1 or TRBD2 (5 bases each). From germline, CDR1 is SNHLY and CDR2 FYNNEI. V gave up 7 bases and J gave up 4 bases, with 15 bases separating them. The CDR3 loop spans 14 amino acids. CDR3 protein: CASTVRDDPDTQYF. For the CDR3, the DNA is TGTGCCAGCACTGTACGGGACGACCCAGATACGCAGTATTTT. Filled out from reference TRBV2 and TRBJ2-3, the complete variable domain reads EPEVTQTPSHQVTQMGQEVILRCVPISNHLYFYWYRQILGQKVEFLVSFYNNEISEKSEIFDDQFSVERPDGSNFTLKIRSTKLEDSAMYFCASTVRDDPDTQYFGPGTRLTVL.

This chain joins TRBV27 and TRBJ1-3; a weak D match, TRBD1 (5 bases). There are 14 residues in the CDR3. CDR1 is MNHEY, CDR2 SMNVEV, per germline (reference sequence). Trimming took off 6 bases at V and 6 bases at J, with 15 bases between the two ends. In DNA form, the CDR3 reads TGTGCCAGCAGCCCAGCAGGGTTGGTAAACACCATATATTTT. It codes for CASSPAGLVNTIYF.

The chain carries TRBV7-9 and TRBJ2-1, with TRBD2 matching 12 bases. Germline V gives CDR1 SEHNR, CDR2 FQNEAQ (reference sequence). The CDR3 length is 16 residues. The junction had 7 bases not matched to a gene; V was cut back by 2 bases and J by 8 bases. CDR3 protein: CASSLYRLAGADEQFF. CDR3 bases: TGTGCCAGCAGCTTATACCGACTAGCGGGAGCAGATGAGCAGTTCTTC.

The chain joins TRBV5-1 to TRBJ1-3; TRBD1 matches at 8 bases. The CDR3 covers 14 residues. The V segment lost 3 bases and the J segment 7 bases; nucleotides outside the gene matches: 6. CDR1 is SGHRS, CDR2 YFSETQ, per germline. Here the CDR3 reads CASSSTGVENTIYF. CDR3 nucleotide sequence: TGCGCCAGCAGCTCGACAGGGGTTGAGAACACCATATATTTT.

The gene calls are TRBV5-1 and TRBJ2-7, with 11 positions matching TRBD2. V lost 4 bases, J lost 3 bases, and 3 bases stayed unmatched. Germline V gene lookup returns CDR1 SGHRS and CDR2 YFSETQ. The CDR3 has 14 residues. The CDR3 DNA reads TGCGCCAGCAGCCAGGGGACTAGCGGCTACGAGCAGTACTTC. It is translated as CASSQGTSGYEQYF.

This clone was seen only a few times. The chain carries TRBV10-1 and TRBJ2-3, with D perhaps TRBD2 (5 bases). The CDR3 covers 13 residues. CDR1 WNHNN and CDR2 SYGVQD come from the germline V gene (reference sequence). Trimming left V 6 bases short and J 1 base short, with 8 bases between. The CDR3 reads CASREDGTDTQYF. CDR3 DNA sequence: TGCGCCAGCAGGGAGGACGGCACAGATACGCAGTATTTT.

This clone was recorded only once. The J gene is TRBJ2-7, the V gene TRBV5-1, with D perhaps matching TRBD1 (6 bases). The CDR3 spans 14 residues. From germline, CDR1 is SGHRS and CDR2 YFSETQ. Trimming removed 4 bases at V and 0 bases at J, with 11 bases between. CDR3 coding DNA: TGCGCCAGCAGCGTTGGGACAACCTCCTACGAGCAGTACTTC. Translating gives CASSVGTTSYEQYF.

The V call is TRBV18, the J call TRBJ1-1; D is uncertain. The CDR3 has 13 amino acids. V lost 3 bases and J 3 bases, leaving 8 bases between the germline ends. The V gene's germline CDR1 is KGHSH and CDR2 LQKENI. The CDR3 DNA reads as TGTGCCAGCTCACCCAGACTTTACACTGAAGCTTTCTTT. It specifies CASSPRLYTEAFF.

The CDR3, as DNA: TGTGCCAGCAGCTTCCGGACAGGGGGCGCCGCCGCCTCCGAGCAGTACTTC. Translated, it gives CASSFRTGGAAASEQYF. The rearrangement links TRBV7-9 to TRBJ2-7, with TRBD1 matching over 11 bases. CDR1 is SEHNR, CDR2 FQNEAQ, per germline (reference sequence). This CDR3 is 17 amino acids long. V gave up 3 bases and J gave up 6 bases; unmatched junction bases: 13.

The CDR3 DNA reads TGTGCCAGCAGACCGGGACAGGGGAATGGCTACACCTTC. It translates to CASRPGQGNGYTF. This chain uses TRBV6-4 with TRBJ1-2; 10 bases are a match to TRBD1. The CDR3 length is 13 residues. The germline gives CDR1 MRHNA, CDR2 SNTAGT. Trimming at V came to 6 bases and at J to 6 bases, leaving 4 bases not matched to a gene.

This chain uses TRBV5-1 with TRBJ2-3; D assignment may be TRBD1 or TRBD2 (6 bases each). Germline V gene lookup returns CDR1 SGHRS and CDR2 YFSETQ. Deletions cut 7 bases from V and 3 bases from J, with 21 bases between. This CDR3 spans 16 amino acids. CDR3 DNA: TGCGCCAGCGCGTCAGGGGCGCGGGAAGGGACAGATACGCAGTATTTT. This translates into CASASGAREGTDTQYF.

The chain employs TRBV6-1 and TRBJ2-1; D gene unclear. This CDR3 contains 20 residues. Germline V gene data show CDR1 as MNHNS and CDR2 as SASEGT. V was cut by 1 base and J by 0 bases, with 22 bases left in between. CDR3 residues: CASSEVHSLTSQSSYNEQFF. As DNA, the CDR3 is TGTGCCAGCAGTGAAGTCCACTCCCTTACCTCTCAGTCCTCCTACAATGAGCAGTTCTTC.

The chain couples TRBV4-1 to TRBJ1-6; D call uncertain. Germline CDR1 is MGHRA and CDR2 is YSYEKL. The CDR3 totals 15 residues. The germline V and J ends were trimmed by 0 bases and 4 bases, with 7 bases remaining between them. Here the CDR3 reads CASSQERPYNSPLHF. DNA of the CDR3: TGCGCCAGCAGCCAAGAGAGGCCTTATAATTCACCCCTCCACTTT.

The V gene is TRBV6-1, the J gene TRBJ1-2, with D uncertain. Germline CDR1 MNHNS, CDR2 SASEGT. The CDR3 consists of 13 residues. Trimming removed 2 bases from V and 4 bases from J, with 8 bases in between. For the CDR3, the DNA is TGTGCCAGCAGTGAAACCCCTGTCTATGGCTACACCTTC. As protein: CASSETPVYGYTF.

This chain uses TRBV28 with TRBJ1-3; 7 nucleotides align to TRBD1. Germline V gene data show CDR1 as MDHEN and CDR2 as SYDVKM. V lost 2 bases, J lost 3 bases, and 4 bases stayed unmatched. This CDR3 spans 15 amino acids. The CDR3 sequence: CASSLGQAVGNTIYF. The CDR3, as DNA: TGTGCCAGCAGTTTAGGACAGGCAGTTGGAAACACCATATATTTT. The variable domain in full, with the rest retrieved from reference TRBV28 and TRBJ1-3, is DVKVTQSSRYLVKRTGEKVFLECVQDMDHENMFWYRQDPGLGLRLIYFSYDVKMKEKGDIPEGYSVSREKKERFSLILESASTNQTSMYLCASSLGQAVGNTIYFGEGSWLTVV.

Written as DNA, the CDR3 is TGTGCCAGCAGTCCACTCGGGCGGGGAGCTTTCTTT. It yields the protein CASSPLGRGAFF. This rearrangement joins TRBV28 to TRBJ1-1; no reliable D call. Trimming removed 5 bases from V and 10 bases from J, with 14 bases in between. This CDR3 has 12 amino acids. Germline assignment: CDR1 MDHEN and CDR2 SYDVKM.

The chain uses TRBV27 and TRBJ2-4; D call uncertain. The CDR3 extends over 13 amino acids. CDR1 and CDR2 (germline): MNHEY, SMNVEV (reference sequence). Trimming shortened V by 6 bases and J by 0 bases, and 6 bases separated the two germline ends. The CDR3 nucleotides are TGTGCCAGCAGAAAGGAAGCCAAAAACATTCAGTACTTC. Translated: CASRKEAKNIQYF.

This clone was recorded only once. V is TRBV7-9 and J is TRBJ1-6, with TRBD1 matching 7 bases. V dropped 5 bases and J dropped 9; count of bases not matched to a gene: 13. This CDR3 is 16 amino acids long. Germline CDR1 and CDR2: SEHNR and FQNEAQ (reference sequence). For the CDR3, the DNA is TGTGCCAGCAGCCACCTCCCCGGGACAGAGGTTTCACCCCTCCACTTT. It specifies CASSHLPGTEVSPLHF.

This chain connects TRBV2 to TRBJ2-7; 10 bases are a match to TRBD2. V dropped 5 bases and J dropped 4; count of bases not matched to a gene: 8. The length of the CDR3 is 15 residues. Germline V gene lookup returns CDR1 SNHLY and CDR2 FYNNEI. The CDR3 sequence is CASSPAGLAIYEQYF. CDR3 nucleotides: TGTGCCAGCAGTCCGGCGGGACTAGCGATTTACGAGCAGTACTTC.

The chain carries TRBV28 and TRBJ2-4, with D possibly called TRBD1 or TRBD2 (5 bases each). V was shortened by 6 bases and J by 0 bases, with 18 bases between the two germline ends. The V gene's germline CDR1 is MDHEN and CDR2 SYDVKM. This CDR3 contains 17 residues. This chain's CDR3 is CASRGWGDSLAKNIQYF. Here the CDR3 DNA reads TGTGCCAGCAGGGGTTGGGGAGACAGTCTAGCCAAAAACATTCAGTACTTC.

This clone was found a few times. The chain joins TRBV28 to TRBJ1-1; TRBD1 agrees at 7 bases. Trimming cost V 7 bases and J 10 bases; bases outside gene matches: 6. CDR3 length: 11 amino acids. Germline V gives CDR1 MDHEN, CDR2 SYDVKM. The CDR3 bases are TGTGCCAGCACCCTGGACAGGCGAGCTTTCTTT. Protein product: CASTLDRRAFF.

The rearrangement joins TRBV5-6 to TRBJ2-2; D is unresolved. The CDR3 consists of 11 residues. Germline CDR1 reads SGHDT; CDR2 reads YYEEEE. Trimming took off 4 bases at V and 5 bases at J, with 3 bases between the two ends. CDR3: CASSRTGELFF. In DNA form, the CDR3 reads TGTGCCAGCAGCCGGACCGGGGAGCTGTTTTTT.